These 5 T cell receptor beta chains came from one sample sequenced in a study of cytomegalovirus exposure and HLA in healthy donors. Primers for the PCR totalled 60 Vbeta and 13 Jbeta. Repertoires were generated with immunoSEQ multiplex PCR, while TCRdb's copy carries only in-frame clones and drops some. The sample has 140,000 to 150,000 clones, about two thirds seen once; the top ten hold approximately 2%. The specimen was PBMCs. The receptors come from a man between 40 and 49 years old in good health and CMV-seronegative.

The CDR3 DNA reads as TGTGCCAGCAGCGCCCGCGGTGGGGGGGCGAACACTGAAGCTTTCTTT. Protein sequence: CASSARGGGANTEAFF. The J gene is TRBJ1-1, the V gene TRBV7-3; TRBD1 might be the D (6 bases). Germline CDR1 and CDR2: SGHTA and FQGTGA. V was cut by 5 bases and J by 1 base, with 17 bases left in between. This CDR3 has 16 amino acids.

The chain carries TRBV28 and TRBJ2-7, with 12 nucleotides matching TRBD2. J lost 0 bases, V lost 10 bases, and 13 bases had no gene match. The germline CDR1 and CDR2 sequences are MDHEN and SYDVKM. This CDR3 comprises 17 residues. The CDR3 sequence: CATQLAGGYRSSYEQYF. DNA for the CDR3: TGTGCCACCCAACTAGCGGGAGGTTATCGAAGCTCCTACGAGCAGTACTTC.

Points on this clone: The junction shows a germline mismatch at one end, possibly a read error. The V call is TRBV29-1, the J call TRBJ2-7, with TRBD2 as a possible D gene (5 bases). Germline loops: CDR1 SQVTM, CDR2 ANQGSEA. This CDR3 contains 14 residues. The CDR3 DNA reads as TGCAGCTTTGATTGGAAGCGGAAGAGCTACGAGCAGTACTTC. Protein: CSFDWKRKSYEQYF.

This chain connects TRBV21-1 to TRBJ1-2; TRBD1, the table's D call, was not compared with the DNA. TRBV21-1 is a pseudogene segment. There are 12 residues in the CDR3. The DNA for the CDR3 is TGTGCCACCCGGGACAGTCACTATGGCTACACCTTC. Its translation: CATRDSHYGYTF.

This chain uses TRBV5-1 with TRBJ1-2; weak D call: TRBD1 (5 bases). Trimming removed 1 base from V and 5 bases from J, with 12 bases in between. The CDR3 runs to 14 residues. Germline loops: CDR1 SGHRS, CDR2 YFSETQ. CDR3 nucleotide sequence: TGCGCCAGCAGCTTGCTCGAGGGGACTTATGGCTACACCTTC. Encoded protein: CASSLLEGTYGYTF.